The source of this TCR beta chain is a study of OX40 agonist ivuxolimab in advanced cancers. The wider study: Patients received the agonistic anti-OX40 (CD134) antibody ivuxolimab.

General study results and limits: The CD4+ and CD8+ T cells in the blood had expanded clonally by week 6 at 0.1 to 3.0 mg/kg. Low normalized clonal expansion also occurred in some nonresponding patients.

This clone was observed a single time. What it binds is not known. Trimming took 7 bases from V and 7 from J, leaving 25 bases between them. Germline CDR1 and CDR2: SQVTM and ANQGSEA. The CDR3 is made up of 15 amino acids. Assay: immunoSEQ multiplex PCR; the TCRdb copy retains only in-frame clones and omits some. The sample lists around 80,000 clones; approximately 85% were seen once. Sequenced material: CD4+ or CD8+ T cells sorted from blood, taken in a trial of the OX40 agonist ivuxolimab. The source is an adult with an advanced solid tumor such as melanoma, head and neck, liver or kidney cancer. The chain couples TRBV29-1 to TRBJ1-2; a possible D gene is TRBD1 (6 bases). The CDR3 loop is CSANRRGGNLGGYTF. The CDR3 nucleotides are TGCAGCGCCAACAGGAGAGGGGGGAACCTGGGTGGCTACACCTTC.